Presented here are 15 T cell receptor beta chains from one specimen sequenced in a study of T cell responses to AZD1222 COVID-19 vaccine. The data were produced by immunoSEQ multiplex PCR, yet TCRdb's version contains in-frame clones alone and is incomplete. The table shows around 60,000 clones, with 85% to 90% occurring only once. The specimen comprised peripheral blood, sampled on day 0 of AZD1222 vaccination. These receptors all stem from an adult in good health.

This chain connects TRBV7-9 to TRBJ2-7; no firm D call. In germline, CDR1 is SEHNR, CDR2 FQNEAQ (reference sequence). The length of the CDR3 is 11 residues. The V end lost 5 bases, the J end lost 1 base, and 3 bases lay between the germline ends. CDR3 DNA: TGTGCCAGCAGCGCTTCCTACGAGCAGTACTTC. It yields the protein CASSASYEQYF.

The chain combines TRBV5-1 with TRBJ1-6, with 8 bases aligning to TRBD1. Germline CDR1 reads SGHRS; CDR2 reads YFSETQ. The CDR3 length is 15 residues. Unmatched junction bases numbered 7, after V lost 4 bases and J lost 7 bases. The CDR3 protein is CASSRRTGTNSPLHF. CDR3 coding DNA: TGCGCCAGCAGCAGAAGGACAGGGACCAATTCACCCCTCCACTTT.

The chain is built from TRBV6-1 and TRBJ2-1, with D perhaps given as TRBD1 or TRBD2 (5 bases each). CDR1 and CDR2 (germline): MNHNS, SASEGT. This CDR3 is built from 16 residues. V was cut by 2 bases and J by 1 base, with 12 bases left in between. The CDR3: CASSEFGTGSYNEQFF. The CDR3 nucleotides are TGTGCCAGCAGTGAATTTGGGACGGGTTCCTACAATGAGCAGTTCTTC.

The DNA for the CDR3 is TGTGCCAGCAGCGTACAGGGGTTGGGAAATTCACCCCTCCACTTT. The encoded protein is CASSVQGLGNSPLHF. The J gene is TRBJ1-6, the V gene TRBV9, with D possibly matching TRBD1 (6 bases). The CDR3 spans 15 residues. V was trimmed by 1 base and J by 7 bases, leaving 12 bases between them. Germline CDR1 SGDLS, CDR2 YYNGEE.

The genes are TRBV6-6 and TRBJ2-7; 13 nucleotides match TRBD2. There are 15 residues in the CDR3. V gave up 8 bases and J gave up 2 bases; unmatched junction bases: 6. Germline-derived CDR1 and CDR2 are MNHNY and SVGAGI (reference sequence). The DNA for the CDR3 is TGTGCCAGCTACGGGACTAGCGGGGAAACCTACGAGCAGTACTTC. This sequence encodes CASYGTSGETYEQYF.

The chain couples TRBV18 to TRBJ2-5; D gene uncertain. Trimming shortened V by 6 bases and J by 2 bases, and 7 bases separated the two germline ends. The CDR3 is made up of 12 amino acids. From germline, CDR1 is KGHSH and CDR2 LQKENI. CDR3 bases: TGTGCCAGCTCTCCCGAACAAGAGACCCAGTACTTC. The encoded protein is CASSPEQETQYF.

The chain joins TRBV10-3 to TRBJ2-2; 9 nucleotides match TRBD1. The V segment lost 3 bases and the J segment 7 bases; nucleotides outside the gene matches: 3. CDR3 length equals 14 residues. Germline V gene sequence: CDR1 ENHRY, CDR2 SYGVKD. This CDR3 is CAISEQGADGELFF. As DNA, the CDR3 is TGTGCCATCAGTGAACAGGGGGCGGACGGGGAGCTGTTTTTT.

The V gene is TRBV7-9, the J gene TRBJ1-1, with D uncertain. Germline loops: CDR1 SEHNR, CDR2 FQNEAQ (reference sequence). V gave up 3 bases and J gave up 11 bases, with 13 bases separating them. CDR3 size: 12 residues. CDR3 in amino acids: CASSFQETWAFF. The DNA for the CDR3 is TGTGCCAGCAGCTTCCAAGAGACTTGGGCTTTCTTT.

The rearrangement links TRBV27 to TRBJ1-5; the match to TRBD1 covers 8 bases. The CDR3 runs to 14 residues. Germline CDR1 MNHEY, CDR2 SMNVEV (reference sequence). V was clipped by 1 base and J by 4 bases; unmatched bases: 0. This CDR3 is CASSLWTGNQPQHF. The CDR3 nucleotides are TGTGCCAGCAGTTTATGGACAGGGAATCAGCCCCAGCATTTT.

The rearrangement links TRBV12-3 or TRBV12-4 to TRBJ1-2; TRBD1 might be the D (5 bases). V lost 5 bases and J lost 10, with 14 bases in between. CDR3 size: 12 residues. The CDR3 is CASSDQRGAYTF. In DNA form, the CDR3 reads TGTGCCAGCAGTGACCAGAGGGGCGCCTACACCTTC.

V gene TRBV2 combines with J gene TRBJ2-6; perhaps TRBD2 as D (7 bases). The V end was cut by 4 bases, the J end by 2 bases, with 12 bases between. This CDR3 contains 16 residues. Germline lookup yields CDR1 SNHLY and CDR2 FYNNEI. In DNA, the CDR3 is TGTGCCAGCAGTGCTCAGGGGAGGGCTGGGGCCAACGTCCTGACTTTC. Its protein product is CASSAQGRAGANVLTF.

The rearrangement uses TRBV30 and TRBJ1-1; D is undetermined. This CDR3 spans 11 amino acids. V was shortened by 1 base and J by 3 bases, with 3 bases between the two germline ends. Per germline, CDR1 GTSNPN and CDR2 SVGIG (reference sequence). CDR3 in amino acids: CAWSGYTEAFF. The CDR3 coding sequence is TGTGCCTGGAGTGGGTACACTGAAGCTTTCTTT.

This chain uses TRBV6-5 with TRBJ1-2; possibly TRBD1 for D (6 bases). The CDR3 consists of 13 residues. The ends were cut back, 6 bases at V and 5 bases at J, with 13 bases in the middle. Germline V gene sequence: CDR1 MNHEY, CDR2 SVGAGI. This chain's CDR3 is CASRNGGAYGYTF. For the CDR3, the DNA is TGTGCCAGCAGAAACGGGGGGGCGTATGGCTACACCTTC.

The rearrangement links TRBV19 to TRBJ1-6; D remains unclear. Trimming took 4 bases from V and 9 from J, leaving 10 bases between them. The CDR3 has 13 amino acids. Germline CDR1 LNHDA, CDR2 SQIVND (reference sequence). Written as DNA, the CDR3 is TGTGCCAGTAGTAGCCAGGATGGTTCACCCCTCCACTTT. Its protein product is CASSSQDGSPLHF.

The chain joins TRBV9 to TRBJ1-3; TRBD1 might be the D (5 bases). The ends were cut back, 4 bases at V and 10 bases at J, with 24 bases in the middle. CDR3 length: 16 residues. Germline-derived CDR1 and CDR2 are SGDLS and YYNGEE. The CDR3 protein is CASSSRLEGTGGTIYF. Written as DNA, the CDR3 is TGTGCCAGCAGCTCCCGGCTGGAGGGGACTGGGGGGACCATATATTTT.